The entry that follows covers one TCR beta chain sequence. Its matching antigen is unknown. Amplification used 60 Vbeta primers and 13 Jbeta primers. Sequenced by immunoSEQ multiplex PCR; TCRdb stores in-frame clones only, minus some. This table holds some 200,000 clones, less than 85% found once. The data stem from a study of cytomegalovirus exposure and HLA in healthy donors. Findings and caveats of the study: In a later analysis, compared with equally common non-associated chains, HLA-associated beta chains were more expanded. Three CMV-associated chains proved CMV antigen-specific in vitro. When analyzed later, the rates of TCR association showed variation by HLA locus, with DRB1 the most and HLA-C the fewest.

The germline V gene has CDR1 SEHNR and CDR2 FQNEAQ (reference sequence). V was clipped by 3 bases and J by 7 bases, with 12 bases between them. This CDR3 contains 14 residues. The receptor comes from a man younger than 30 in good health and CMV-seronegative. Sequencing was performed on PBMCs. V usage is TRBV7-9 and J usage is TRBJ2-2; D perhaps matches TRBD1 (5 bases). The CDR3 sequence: CASSFRVDSGELFF. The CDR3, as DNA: TGTGCCAGCAGCTTTCGGGTCGACAGCGGGGAGCTGTTTTTT.